This T cell receptor beta chain appears in the sequencing data of a study of blood T cell repertoires in COVID-19. Study information: Material from acute and convalescent COVID-19 was sourced from the United States, Italy and Spain.

The CDR3 loop spans 14 amino acids. CDR1 is MNHEY and CDR2 is SVGAGI in the germline V gene. Trimming shortened V by 2 bases and J by 0 bases, and 8 bases separated the two germline ends. Under the authors' procedure: Using reference gene primer amplification, nucleated cell counts were estimated. Method: immunoSEQ multiplex PCR; TCRdb's copy keeps in-frame clones and lacks some. V and J calls and clone size are given by that table; D and trimming were obtained from the DNA. The data contain more than 85,000 clones, about 80% of them singletons. This sequence joins TRBV6-5 and TRBJ2-7, with D possibly TRBD1 on 6 matching bases. This clonotype was obtained from a woman of 80 years or more with acute or convalescent COVID-19. Material: peripheral blood. The CDR3 nucleotides are TGTGCCAGCAGTTACCTACAGGGCTCCTACGAGCAGTACTTC. Residues: CASSYLQGSYEQYF.